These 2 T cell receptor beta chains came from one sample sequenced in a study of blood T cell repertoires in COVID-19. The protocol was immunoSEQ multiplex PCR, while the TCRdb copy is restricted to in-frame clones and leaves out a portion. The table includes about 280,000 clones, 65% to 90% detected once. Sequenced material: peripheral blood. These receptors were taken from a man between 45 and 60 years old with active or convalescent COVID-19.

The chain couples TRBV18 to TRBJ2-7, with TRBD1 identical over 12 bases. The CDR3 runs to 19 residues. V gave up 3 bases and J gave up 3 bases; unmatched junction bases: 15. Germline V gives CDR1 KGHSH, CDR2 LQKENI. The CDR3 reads CASSPRDRGLRRTLYEQYF. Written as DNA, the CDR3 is TGTGCCAGCTCACCGCGGGACAGGGGGCTGCGGCGGACGCTCTACGAGCAGTACTTC. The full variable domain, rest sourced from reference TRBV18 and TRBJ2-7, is NAGVMQNPRHLVRRRGQEARLRCSPMKGHSHVYWYRQLPEEGLKFMVYLQKENIIDESGMPKERFSAEFPKEGPSILRIQQVVRGDSAAYFCASSPRDRGLRRTLYEQYFGPGTRLTVT.

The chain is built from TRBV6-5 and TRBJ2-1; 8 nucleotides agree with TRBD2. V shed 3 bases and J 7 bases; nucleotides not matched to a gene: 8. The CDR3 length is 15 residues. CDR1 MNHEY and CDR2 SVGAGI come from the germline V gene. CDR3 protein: CASSYGTGGPNEQFF. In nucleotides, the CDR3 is TGTGCCAGCAGTTATGGGACGGGGGGGCCGAATGAGCAGTTCTTC.